A selection of T cell receptor beta chains follows, all from one sample in a study of cytomegalovirus exposure and HLA in healthy donors. Profiled with immunoSEQ multiplex PCR; TCRdb holds only in-frame clones, not every one. This listing includes 80,000 or so clones. Sequencing was performed on PBMCs. These receptor sequences come from a woman aged 30 to 39 in good health and CMV-seronegative. Both conserved end residues are part of each CDR3. The D gene is left open where the match is weak. Only part of the rows carry a size: once, few, many, or a class if the clone is expanded.

V	size	J	D	CDR3	DNA
TRBV6-5	.	TRBJ1-1	TRBD1	CASSYADRGTEAFF	TGTGCCAGCAGTTACGCCGACAGGGGCACTGAAGCTTTCTTT
TRBV4-1	.	TRBJ1-3	.	CASSRDSRGNTIYF	TGCGCCAGCAGCCGCGACAGCCGTGGAAACACCATATATTTT
TRBV5-4	.	TRBJ1-2	.	CASSLRGGYGYTF	TGTGCCAGCAGCTTGAGGGGCGGCTATGGCTACACCTTC
TRBV29-1	.	TRBJ1-1	.	CSVQGVANTEAFF	TGCAGCGTCCAGGGTGTTGCGAACACTGAAGCTTTCTTT
TRBV9	.	TRBJ1-1	.	CASSVALNTEAFF	TGTGCCAGCAGCGTAGCTTTGAACACTGAAGCTTTCTTT
TRBV25-1	.	TRBJ2-7	.	CASSERGTYEQYF	TGTGCCAGCAGTGAAAGAGGCACCTACGAGCAGTACTTC
TRBV29-1	.	TRBJ2-1	TRBD2	CSVGLAGSVNEQFF	TGCAGCGTGGGACTAGCGGGATCTGTGAATGAGCAGTTCTTC
TRBV7-9	.	TRBJ2-5	TRBD1	CASSLRTGQETQYF	TGTGCCAGCAGCCTAAGGACAGGTCAGGAGACCCAGTACTTC
TRBV18	.	TRBJ1-4	.	CASSQGGAGAMDEKLFF	TGTGCCAGCTCACAGGGTGGAGCAGGGGCCATGGATGAAAAACTGTTTTTT
TRBV7-9	.	TRBJ2-7	TRBD1	CASSRTGTGGFNEQYF	TGTGCCAGCAGCCGTACCGGGACAGGGGGCTTCAACGAGCAGTACTTC
TRBV6-1	.	TRBJ2-5	.	CASSEGPGGKTQYF	TGTGCCAGCAGTGAAGGTCCAGGGGGGAAGACCCAGTACTTC
TRBV4-2	.	TRBJ1-1	.	CASSQGQFMNTEAFF	TGTGCCAGCAGCCAAGGGCAGTTCATGAACACTGAAGCTTTCTTT
TRBV30	.	TRBJ2-7	.	CAWSASAYEQYF	TGTGCCTGGAGTGCAAGCGCCTACGAGCAGTATTTC
TRBV4-2	.	TRBJ1-4	.	CASSQETGGREKLFF	TGTGCCAGCAGCCAAGAAACGGGGGGCCGGGAAAAACTGTTTTTT
TRBV9	.	TRBJ1-2	.	CASSVGSEIGYTF	TGTGCCAGCAGCGTAGGATCGGAGATTGGCTACACCTTC
TRBV15	.	TRBJ2-7	.	CATSHIGSLDEQYF	TGTGCCACCAGCCATATTGGGTCGCTAGACGAGCAGTACTTC
TRBV6-5	.	TRBJ1-2	.	CASLDIVYGYTF	TGTGCCAGTTTGGACATCGTCTATGGCTACACCTTC
TRBV19	.	TRBJ2-6	TRBD2	CASSAGGGGANVLTF	TGTGCCAGTAGCGCGGGGGGTGGTGGGGCCAACGTCCTGACTTTC
TRBV7-9	.	TRBJ2-6	.	CASSFYITGANVLTF	TGTGCCAGCAGCTTTTACATCACTGGGGCCAACGTCCTGACTTTC
TRBV9	.	TRBJ2-2	.	CASSVATGNTGELFF	TGTGCCAGCAGCGTAGCAACAGGCAACACCGGGGAGCTGTTTTTT
TRBV7-9	medium-sized	TRBJ2-7	TRBD1	CASSSSDRGRGEQYF	TGTGCCAGCAGCTCCTCCGACAGGGGGCGCGGCGAGCAGTACTTC
TRBV6-1	.	TRBJ2-5	TRBD1	CASSEDRGNGETQYF	TGTGCCAGCAGCGAGGACAGGGGTAACGGGGAGACCCAGTACTTC
TRBV29-1	.	TRBJ1-3	.	CSGEIGNTIYF	TGCAGCGGGGAGATTGGAAACACCATATATTTT
TRBV19	.	TRBJ2-3	.	CASSFGHSTDTQYF	TGTGCCAGTAGCTTCGGACATAGCACAGATACGCAGTATTTT
TRBV28	.	TRBJ1-4	.	CASSLVRGFREKLFF	TGTGCCAGCAGTTTAGTAAGGGGATTTAGGGAAAAACTGTTTTTT
TRBV5-1	.	TRBJ2-1	TRBD2	CASSLALAGGYEQFF	TGCGCCAGCAGTTTGGCCCTAGCGGGTGGATATGAGCAGTTCTTC
TRBV29-1	.	TRBJ2-3	.	CSVGLKGVVDTQYF	TGCAGCGTCGGGCTTAAGGGGGTTGTAGATACGCAGTATTTT
TRBV6-5	.	TRBJ2-5	TRBD1	CASRDRGETQYF	TGTGCCAGCAGAGACAGGGGGGAGACCCAGTACTTC
TRBV19	.	TRBJ1-1	TRBD1	CASNHGQGGTEAFF	TGTGCCAGTAATCATGGACAGGGTGGTACTGAAGCTTTCTTT
TRBV15	.	TRBJ1-2	.	CATSRDDRRSGYTF	TGTGCCACCAGCAGAGACGACAGGCGGAGTGGCTACACCTTC
TRBV19	.	TRBJ2-3	TRBD1	CASSPPLGQADTQYF	TGTGCCAGTAGTCCACCCCTCGGACAGGCCGATACGCAGTATTTT
TRBV14	.	TRBJ2-7	TRBD1	CASSHQRPGQGYEQYF	TGTGCCAGCAGCCACCAGAGACCGGGACAGGGATACGAGCAGTACTTC
TRBV30	.	TRBJ1-4	TRBD1	CAWSGTGGHEKLFF	TGTGCCTGGAGTGGGACAGGGGGACATGAAAAACTGTTTTTT
TRBV6-7	.	TRBJ1-1	TRBD1	CASSYSTGVMNTEAFF	TGTGCCAGCAGTTACTCTACAGGGGTCATGAACACTGAAGCTTTCTTT
TRBV4-1	.	TRBJ1-2	TRBD1	CASSQDGYRGPRYGYTF	TGCGCCAGCAGCCAAGATGGGTACAGGGGACCGCGCTATGGCTACACCTTC
TRBV11-2	.	TRBJ2-5	TRBD1	CASSLAAGQGASETQYF	TGTGCCAGCAGCTTAGCGGCGGGACAGGGGGCTTCAGAGACCCAGTACTTC
TRBV30	.	TRBJ1-2	TRBD1	CAWNTGAINYGYTF	TGTGCCTGGAACACAGGGGCAATTAACTATGGCTACACCTTC
TRBV6-1	.	TRBJ2-7	TRBD2	CASSVAGGRNEQYF	TGTGCCAGCAGTGTAGCGGGAGGAAGGAACGAGCAGTACTTC
TRBV19	.	TRBJ1-1	.	CASSMAGKEIEAFF	TGTGCCAGTAGTATGGCCGGGAAGGAGATTGAAGCTTTCTTT
TRBV10-2	.	TRBJ2-2	TRBD1	CALRDSNTGELFF	TGCGCCCTCCGGGACAGTAACACCGGGGAGCTGTTTTTT
TRBV6-6	.	TRBJ2-7	TRBD1	CASSSQGAYEQYF	TGTGCCAGCAGTTCGCAGGGGGCCTACGAGCAGTACTTC
TRBV7-9	.	TRBJ2-1	.	CASSLQTGPYNEQFF	TGTGCCAGCAGCTTACAGACAGGCCCCTACAATGAGCAGTTCTTC
TRBV30	.	TRBJ1-2	.	CAWSVRGGNYGYTF	TGTGCCTGGAGTGTACGGGGGGGAAACTATGGCTACACCTTC
TRBV30	.	TRBJ1-3	.	CAWSSGLVSGNNIYF	TGTGCCTGGAGTTCCGGACTTGTATCTGGAAACAACATATATTTT
TRBV5-6	.	TRBJ1-1	.	CASTRRVTGEAFF	TGTGCCAGCACTAGAAGGGTGACAGGCGAAGCTTTCTTT
TRBV6-1	.	TRBJ2-7	TRBD1	CASRAGQGGPRQYF	TGTGCCAGCAGGGCGGGACAGGGGGGTCCAAGGCAGTACTTC
TRBV27	.	TRBJ2-7	.	CASSSVRSYEQYF	TGTGCCAGCAGTTCAGTCCGCTCCTACGAGCAGTACTTC
TRBV5-1	.	TRBJ2-3	TRBD2	CASSFTGTSDPADTQYF	TGCGCCAGCAGCTTTACCGGGACTAGCGATCCCGCAGATACGCAGTATTTT
TRBV5-1	.	TRBJ2-3	TRBD2	CASTWTSGRSSTDTQYF	TGCGCCAGCACTTGGACTAGCGGGAGATCTTCCACAGATACGCAGTATTTT
TRBV18	.	TRBJ2-1	TRBD2	CASSPSSGIEQFF	TGTGCCAGCTCGCCTTCGAGCGGGATTGAGCAGTTCTTC
TRBV30	.	TRBJ2-2	.	CAWSVLRGNTGELFF	TGTGCCTGGAGTGTACTCAGGGGGAACACCGGGGAGCTGTTTTTT
TRBV29-1	.	TRBJ1-4	TRBD1	CSVEIEGQGNEKLFF	TGCAGCGTTGAAATCGAGGGACAGGGTAATGAAAAACTGTTTTTT